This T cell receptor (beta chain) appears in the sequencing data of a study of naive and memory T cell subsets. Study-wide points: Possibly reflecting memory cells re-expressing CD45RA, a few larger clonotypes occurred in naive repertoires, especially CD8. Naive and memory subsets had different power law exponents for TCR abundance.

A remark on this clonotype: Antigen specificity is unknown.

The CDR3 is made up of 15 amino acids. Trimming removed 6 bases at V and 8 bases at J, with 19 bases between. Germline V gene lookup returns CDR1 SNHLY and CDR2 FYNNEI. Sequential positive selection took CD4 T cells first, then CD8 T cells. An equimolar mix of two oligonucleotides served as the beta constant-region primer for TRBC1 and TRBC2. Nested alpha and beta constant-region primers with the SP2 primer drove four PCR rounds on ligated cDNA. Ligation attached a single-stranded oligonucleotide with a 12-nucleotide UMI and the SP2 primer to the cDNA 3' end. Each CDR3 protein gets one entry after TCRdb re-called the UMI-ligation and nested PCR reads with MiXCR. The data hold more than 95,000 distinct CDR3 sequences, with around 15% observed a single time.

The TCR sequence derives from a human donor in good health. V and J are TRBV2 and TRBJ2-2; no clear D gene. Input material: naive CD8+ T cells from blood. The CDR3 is CASSGGDSDLGELFF. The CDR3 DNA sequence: TGTGCCAGCAGCGGTGGTGATTCTGATCTAGGGGAGCTGTTTTTT.